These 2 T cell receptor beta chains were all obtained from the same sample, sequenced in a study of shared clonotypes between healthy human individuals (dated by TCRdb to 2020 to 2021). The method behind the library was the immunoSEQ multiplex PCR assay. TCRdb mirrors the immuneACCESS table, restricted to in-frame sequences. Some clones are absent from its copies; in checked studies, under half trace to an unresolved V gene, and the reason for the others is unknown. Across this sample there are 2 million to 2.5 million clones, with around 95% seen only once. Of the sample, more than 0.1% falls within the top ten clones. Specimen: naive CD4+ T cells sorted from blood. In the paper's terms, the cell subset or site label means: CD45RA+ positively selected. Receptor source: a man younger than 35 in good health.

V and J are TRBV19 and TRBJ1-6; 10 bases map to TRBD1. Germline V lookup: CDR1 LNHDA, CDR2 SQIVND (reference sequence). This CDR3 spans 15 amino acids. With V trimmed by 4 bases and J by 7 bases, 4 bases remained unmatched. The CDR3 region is CASSTPGQGNSPLHF. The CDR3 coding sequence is TGTGCCAGTAGTACCCCGGGACAGGGGAATTCACCCCTCCACTTT.

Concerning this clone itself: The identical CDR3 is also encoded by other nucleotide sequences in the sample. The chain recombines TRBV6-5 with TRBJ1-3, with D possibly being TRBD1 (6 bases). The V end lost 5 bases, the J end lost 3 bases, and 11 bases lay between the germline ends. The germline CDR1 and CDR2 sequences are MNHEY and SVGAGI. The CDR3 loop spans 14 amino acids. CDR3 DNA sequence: TGTGCCAGCAGTAGAGGGGGAAGTGGAAACACCATATATTTT. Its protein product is CASSRGGSGNTIYF.